This TCR beta chain was identified during a study of Ad26.COV2.S vaccination and SARS-CoV-2 variants (dated by TCRdb to 2020 to 2023). Study-level background: Vaccine-arm donors were drawn from COV1001, a multicentre, randomized, double-blind, placebo-controlled phase I-IIa trial of Ad26.COV2.S in healthy adults. Dosing of Ad26.COV2.S was intramuscular, at either 5x10^10 or 1x10^11 viral particles, delivered as one shot or as two shots spaced 56 days apart. The specificity and breadth of SARS-CoV-2-reactive T cell receptors after Ad26.COV2.S vaccination were assessed by TCRbeta repertoire sequencing. The TCR-sequenced set comprised around 30 samples: around 20 Ad26.COV2.S vaccine recipients, 5 placebo recipients and 8 SARS-CoV-2 convalescent individuals. Trial participants were randomized into five groups of five, in which low-dose or high-dose Ad26.COV2.S was given once or twice, or placebo was given on both occasions. Investigators did not know the trial group allocation while performing experiments and assessing outcomes.

In the paper's terms, the treatment or condition label means: some 20 received Ad26.COV2.S at low or high dose, single or two shots; 5 received placebo; per-sample allocation not given. For vaccine and placebo recipients, repertoires were sequenced using samples collected on day 63 after the first injection. Between 29 July and 7 August 2020, Cohort 1b enrolled 25 adults aged 18-55 years at one site in Boston, USA. Ad26.COV2.S was a replication-incompetent adenovirus type 26 vector that expressed a prefusion-stabilized SARS-CoV-2 spike protein derived from the original Wuhan strain. Reading the germline V gene gives CDR1 SGHVS and CDR2 FQNEAQ. V trim: 5 bases; J trim: 4 bases; unmatched bases: 8. The CDR3 contains 15 residues, cysteine and phenylalanine counted. The retained sequence is limited to the CDR3, 45 bases, with the frame set at the first base. TCRbeta CDR3 regions were sequenced with the immunoSEQ Assay. After extraction, genomic DNA underwent amplification by bias-controlled multiplex PCR, followed by high-throughput sequencing. The study's own analysis went as follows. To quantify the absolute abundance of each unique TCRbeta CDR3 region, sequences were collapsed and filtered. Usable DNA was measured by amplifying reference genes present in all nucleated cells, and TCRbeta template counts were normalized to that usable DNA to estimate T cell fraction. Repertoire TCRs were annotated as SARS-CoV-2-specific when V gene, CDR3 amino acid sequence and J gene were exactly matched to a known reactive TCR set. The reference SARS-CoV-2 TCR set was obtained from MIRA and was filtered for enrichment in COVID-19-positive ImmuneCODE repertoires, whereby public or cross-reactive TCRs were removed. Using the MIRA antigens, annotated TCRs were further analysed by specific ORF or by position within an ORF. Breadth was defined as the number of annotated unique rearrangements divided by the total number of unique productive rearrangements, and depth was defined as the summed frequency of the annotated unique rearrangements. Two-sided Wilcoxon rank-sum tests were used to compare TCR breadth between groups. TCRdb retrieved this table from immuneACCESS and kept in-frame rearrangements only. Not all clones are present; in checked studies, unresolved V genes account for under half, and no reason is known for the remainder. The DNA gave D and trimming, while V, J and clone size come from that table. Present in this sample are over 400,000 clones, roughly 87% of which were seen just once. The biggest ten clones account for about 4.4% of the sample.

Regarding this clone: No cognate antigen has been identified for it. Base qualities are not provided; no much larger clone lies one nucleotide away.

Here is what the overall study found, with its caveats: Spike-specific TCR breadth was higher in Ad26.COV2.S recipients than in placebo recipients (P = 0.0014). The authors noted that total T cell responses may have been underestimated by the TCR breadth and depth analyses. Vaccine and placebo recipients had comparable non-spike TCR breadth, which fits with the vaccine containing only spike. Substantial breadth of spike-specific CD8+ and CD4+ T cell responses was reported after vaccination. The study was not powered to compare responses between vaccine doses or regimens.

The TCR comes from a person between 18 and 65 years old who received the Ad26.COV2.S COVID-19 vaccine or a placebo. The sample consisted of peripheral blood, taken in a trial of Ad26.COV2.S vaccine versus placebo. The V gene is TRBV7-8 and the J gene is TRBJ2-7, with 10 bases aligning to TRBD2. The DNA reads TGTGCCAGCAGCATCAGCGGGAGGGTTAGGTACGAGCAGTACTTC. Its translation reads: CASSISGRVRYEQYF. Full variable domain (CDR3 extended with the reference TRBV7-8 and TRBJ2-7 proteins): GAGVSQSPRYKVAKRGQDVALRCDPISGHVSLFWYQQALGQGPEFLTYFQNEAQLDKSGLPSDRFFAERPEGSVSTLKIQRTQQEDSAVYLCASSISGRVRYEQYFGPGTRLTVT.